This is a list of T cell receptor beta chains from one sample in a study of control samples from healthy donors and cancer patients. Profiled with immunoSEQ multiplex PCR; TCRdb holds only in-frame clones, not every one. The table has about 100,000 clones, roughly 90% seen once. The source material was blood. All receptors come from a man younger than 45 in good health. Each CDR3 is given without its conserved first and last residue. Size is stated for part of the rows, as once, few or many counts, or as a class when the clone is expanded.

cdr3_aa j_call clone_size v_call
ASSPTGGGLNTEAF TRBJ1-1 once TRBV9
ASSLDRGRAF TRBJ1-1 NA TRBV5-4
ASSLEGDGYT TRBJ1-2 NA TRBV12-3/TRBV12-4
ASSFRTSGGASETQY TRBJ2-5 once TRBV13
ASSLELASDTQY TRBJ2-3 NA TRBV7-2
ASSLAGGVGSPLH TRBJ1-6 NA TRBV5-1
ASSPRVGNTEAF TRBJ1-1 NA TRBV5-6
ASSRDSGTGAETQY TRBJ2-5 NA TRBV18
ASSATSSIGYT TRBJ1-2 NA TRBV5-1
ASSAQAGLTDTQY TRBJ2-3 NA TRBV9
ASSEGSRDLGTDTQY TRBJ2-3 NA TRBV6-1
ASSLVGQGTGNTIY TRBJ1-3 few TRBV11-2
ASSYVLAEQETQY TRBJ2-5 NA TRBV6-5
ASSLGGRTVNTEAF TRBJ1-1 NA TRBV7-3
ASSFNPGGSWTDTQY TRBJ2-3 NA TRBV7-2
ASSPQWETQY TRBJ2-5 NA TRBV2
ASSLAGTGELF TRBJ2-2 NA TRBV28
ASVPAGSNEQF TRBJ2-1 NA TRBV10-1
ASSLTGAQETQY TRBJ2-5 NA TRBV3-1/TRBV3-2
ASSPTGTLAGF TRBJ1-1 NA TRBV19
ASSLTGQGGETQY TRBJ2-5 NA TRBV6-5
ASSLQGPGELF TRBJ2-2 many TRBV12-3/TRBV12-4
ASSSGGAPSVTQY TRBJ2-5 NA TRBV7-2
ASSASRGGRANEQF TRBJ2-1 once TRBV2
ASSIGSGLNQPQH TRBJ1-5 NA TRBV19
ASSPPRTANTGELF TRBJ2-2 NA TRBV18
ASSPLHLAGGSYNEQF TRBJ2-1 NA TRBV5-5
ASSPGTSGRSYNEQF TRBJ2-1 NA TRBV5-4
ASSSTVPNQPQH TRBJ1-5 NA TRBV11-2